This TCR beta chain stems from a study of T cell responses to AZD1222 COVID-19 vaccine. The CDR3 runs 15 residues. Germline-derived CDR1 and CDR2 are KGHSH and LQKENI. Trimming left V 3 bases short and J 2 bases short, with 14 bases between. Clones were sequenced by immunoSEQ multiplex PCR, and TCRdb holds only the in-frame ones, with some missing. The sample contains some 90,000 clones, 89% of which appear only once. Whole-study results and caveats: Just a handful of people given AZD1222 tested seropositive at baseline. Dominant at 160-218 and 743-854, vaccine-associated CD4 TCRs also spanned spike. Unmutated variant regions are reportedly targeted by nearly half of spike-specific TCRs.

As for this clone: What it recognizes is unknown.

This specimen was peripheral blood, taken on day 0 of AZD1222 vaccination. The TCR sequence derives from an adult in good health. This chain links TRBV18 with TRBJ2-7; tentative D call: TRBD1 (5 bases). DNA for the CDR3: TGTGCCAGCTCACCGGGAAGGGGCCTCCCCTACGAGCAGTACTTC. Amino acid sequence: CASSPGRGLPYEQYF.